These 7 T cell receptor beta chains came from one sample sequenced in a study of cytomegalovirus exposure and HLA in healthy donors. The PCR contained 60 Vbeta and 13 Jbeta primers. Sequencing was performed with immunoSEQ multiplex PCR; in TCRdb, only in-frame clones are kept and a portion is missing. Found here are roughly 150,000 clones, about two thirds of them singletons; the top ten hold approximately 1.6%. The material sequenced was PBMCs. The source of these receptors is a woman younger than 35 in good health and CMV-seronegative.

This chain links TRBV19 with TRBJ2-6, with D maybe TRBD1 (5 bases). This CDR3 has 17 amino acids. The germline V gene encodes CDR1 LNHDA and CDR2 SQIVND (reference sequence). The ends were cut back, 5 bases at V and 0 bases at J, with 14 bases in the middle. The DNA for the CDR3 is TGTGCCAGTAGTGTCAACCCCAGGGCCTCTGGGGCCAACGTCCTGACTTTC. This gives the protein CASSVNPRASGANVLTF.

This clone was detected only a few times. V and J are TRBV6-4 and TRBJ2-3; 14 bases are a match to TRBD2. Germline V gene lookup returns CDR1 MRHNA and CDR2 SNTAGT. V dropped 3 bases and J dropped 5; count of bases not matched to a gene: 1. The CDR3 length is 15 residues. The CDR3 DNA reads TGTGCCAGCAGTGAGGGGACTAGCGGGGGAGATACGCAGTATTTT. Amino acids: CASSEGTSGGDTQYF.

V is TRBV19 and J is TRBJ1-1, with TRBD1 matching over 8 bases. Germline values: CDR1 LNHDA, CDR2 SQIVND (reference sequence). The V gene end was trimmed by 4 bases and the J gene end by 6 bases; junction bases not matched to a gene: 13. This CDR3 is 16 amino acids long. CDR3: CASSRGVDRGGPEAFF. DNA for the CDR3: TGTGCCAGTAGTAGGGGGGTTGACAGGGGCGGACCTGAAGCTTTCTTT. Filled out from reference TRBV19 and TRBJ1-1, the complete variable domain reads DGGITQSPKYLFRKEGQNVTLSCEQNLNHDAMYWYRQDPGQGLRLIYYSQIVNDFQKGDIAEGYSVSREKKESFPLTVTSAQKNPTAFYLCASSRGVDRGGPEAFFGQGTRLTVV.

This clone has just one count. This CDR3 reads CASSPGQANPSGNTIYF. The CDR3 DNA reads TGTGCCAGCAGCCCTGGACAGGCGAACCCCTCTGGAAACACCATATATTTT. The chain recombines TRBV7-6 with TRBJ1-3; 7 bases line up with TRBD1. After removal of 5 bases from V and 0 bases from J, the junction contained 10 bases not matched to a gene. The CDR3 consists of 17 residues. Per germline, CDR1 SGHVS and CDR2 FNYEAQ.

Concerning this clone itself: The germline gene is not matched at one end of the junction; a read error may be the cause. The rearrangement links TRBV7-9 to TRBJ1-4, with 7 bases lining up with TRBD1. The CDR3 runs 15 residues. Germline lookup yields CDR1 SEHNR and CDR2 FQNEAQ (reference sequence). The CDR3 DNA sequence: TGTTCCAGCAGGGGGGGAGGAGCAACTAATGAAAAACTGTTTTTT. It codes for CSSRGGGATNEKLFF.

This chain connects TRBV6-1 to TRBJ1-4; D may be TRBD1 (5 bases). CDR3 length equals 16 residues. V lost 3 bases and J lost 3, with 14 bases in between. Germline CDR1 is MNHNS and CDR2 is SASEGT. The DNA for the CDR3 is TGTGCCAGCAGTGAGTTGACAGCGCGGCCTAATGAAAAACTGTTTTTT. It yields the protein CASSELTARPNEKLFF.

Details on this clone: Other DNA variants within this sample encode the same CDR3. V is TRBV6-5 and J is TRBJ1-1; D unclear. The CDR3 loop spans 13 amino acids. The germline gives CDR1 MNHEY, CDR2 SVGAGI. Trimming left V 2 bases short and J 5 bases short, with 9 bases between. The CDR3 protein is CASSYAGRTEAFF. The CDR3 nucleotides read TGTGCCAGCAGTTACGCGGGGAGGACTGAAGCTTTCTTT.